This TCR beta chain was recovered during a study of Graves' ophthalmopathy and Graves' hyperthyroidism listed by TCRdb under 2018. About the investigation overall: Peripheral blood was collected before any treatment was given, at the time of initial diagnosis. To tell Graves' ophthalmopathy apart from Graves' hyperthyroidism, and to predict which patients would progress to ophthalmopathy, the study relied on TCR beta repertoire signatures. In total, over 130 blood samples were TCR-sequenced: roughly 45 ophthalmopathy, 80 or so hyperthyroidism and some 17 hyperthyroidism-to-ophthalmopathy patients. A discovery set of 100 or so patients (43 ophthalmopathy, about 59 stable hyperthyroidism) was enrolled to explore V-J signatures distinguishing ophthalmopathy from hyperthyroidism. An independent validation cohort comprised roughly 20 hyperthyroidism patients and over 15 patients who later progressed from hyperthyroidism to ophthalmopathy. In several hyperthyroidism patients, the T-cell repertoires found in thyroid tissue were compared with those found in blood. After sampling, hyperthyroidism patients received methimazole starting at 30 mg daily, and ophthalmopathy patients received high-dose intravenous methylprednisolone. The 100 discovery patients were randomly split 7:3 into training and test sets. The paper's findings and limits, for the study overall: No statistical method was used to set the sample size in advance, and the investigators knew which group each participant was assigned to. In validation, the model predicted ophthalmopathy progression with roughly 68% sensitivity and 72.22% specificity; eleven to twelve predicted patients were CT-confirmed with GO in a median of around 6 months. Ophthalmopathy was separated from stable hyperthyroidism by the 13-signature model with around 89% sensitivity and about 83% specificity in cross-validation and with 80%/75% in the test set. Most expanded thyroid clonotypes with a frequency above 0.001 also appeared in blood, which suggests that blood repertoires may reflect the immune response in the thyroid.

This clonotype occurred many times. What antigen it recognizes has not been identified. The input lacks base qualities; no much larger clone sits a single base away. Trimming costs V 0 bases and J 4 bases, and their ends lie 12 bases apart. Reading the germline V gene gives CDR1 MGHRA and CDR2 YSYEKL. The CDR3 spans 15 residues, from the cysteine through the phenylalanine. CDR3 DNA only is kept here, 45 bases in frame from base 1. Ophthalmopathy patients were characterized by moderately to severely active disease, a Clinical Activity Score of at least 3, a NOSPECS grade of at least 4, and a disease duration under 3 months. Patients with other autoimmune diseases, uncontrolled infections, pregnancy or lactation were excluded. Diagnosis relied on clinical symptoms, serum thyroxine, TRAb, thyroid ultrasound and orbital computed tomography. PBMCs were isolated from about 9.1 ml of fresh peripheral blood by Ficoll-Paque density gradient centrifugation. Total RNA was extracted using Trizol reagent, and RNA quality was checked on an Agilent 2100 Bioanalyzer.

For repertoire sequencing, the TCR beta CDR3 regions were amplified from RNA transcripts. The first round of RT-PCR was done with HTBI primers and the Qiagen OneStep RT-PCR kit, and was followed by a second round of multiplex PCR, then size selection and purification. Libraries were sequenced on an Illumina HiSeq2000 using paired-end 100 bp reads. Per the original workflow: Reads were processed with SOAPnuke, discarding reads with adapters, uncalled bases, mean Phred below 15, or no exact constant-primer or identifier match. High-quality paired reads were merged with COPE v1.2.5. Each unique nucleotide sequence was defined as a clonotype, and clonotypes were aligned to IMGT TRB V, D and J references with MiTCR v1.1. Only V-J combinations with frequency above 0.0001 were analysed, covering approximately 99% of repertoires. A TCR clonal expansion and chaos score per V-J combination was defined as the ratio of F50 clonal expansion to chaos observed in the TCRdist matrix. Welch's t-statistics and random forest were used to reduce features to 13 V-J combinations, which were fed into a naive Bayes classifier. Thyroid-blood repertoire similarity was quantified with the Morisita-Horn index. TCRdb reanalyzed the raw reads on its own, using fastp at Q25 for trimming and MiXCR for clone calling, and kept in-frame beta chains. Rows matching on CDR3 protein sequence are summarized as one entry with the most common DNA and genes. The V and J calls here are based on TCRdb, not the publication. The sample table shows over 450,000 distinct CDR3 sequences, and over 13% are seen once. Over 8% of the sample goes to the ten largest clones.

Recombination linked TRBV4-1 to TRBJ1-1; no D gene is confidently identified. The sequenced sample consisted of blood. The clonotype comes from a woman aged 30 to 39 with Graves' ophthalmopathy. Donor details come from another sample of the same person, matched by shared clones. CDR3 protein: CASSQEGPLGTEAFF. The DNA sequence reads TGCGCCAGCAGCCAAGAGGGCCCACTGGGCACTGAAGCTTTCTTT.